This T cell receptor (beta chain) was found in a study of T cell responses to AZD1222 COVID-19 vaccine. Data came from immunoSEQ multiplex PCR; TCRdb stores just in-frame clones and leaves some out. The sample includes some 190,000 clones, around 90% of them seen just once. This CDR3 comprises 12 residues. Germline V lookup: CDR1 SQVTM, CDR2 ANQGSEA. V was cut by 5 bases and J by 4 bases, with 9 bases left in between. Sample: peripheral blood, taken 28 days after the second AZD1222 dose. The chain is built from TRBV29-1 and TRBJ2-4; D is undetermined. The origin of this receptor is an adult who received the AZD1222 COVID-19 vaccine. This CDR3 reads CSVLSSKNIQYF. Written as DNA, the CDR3 is TGCAGCGTTCTGTCTAGTAAAAACATTCAGTACTTC. The full variable domain, its missing parts supplied by reference TRBV29-1 and TRBJ2-4, is SAVISQKPSRDICQRGTSLTIQCQVDSQVTMMFWYRQQPGQSLTLIATANQGSEATYESGFVIDKFPISRPNLTFSTLTVSNMSPEDSSIYLCSVLSSKNIQYFGAGTRLSVL.